These T cell receptor beta chains were read from a single sample in a study of shared clonotypes between healthy human individuals. Clones were read by immunoSEQ multiplex PCR, and TCRdb kept only the in-frame ones, dropping some. The sample holds under 850,000 clones, about two thirds seen once. Material for sequencing was memory CD4+ T cells sorted from blood. The origin of the receptors is a woman younger than 45 in good health. CDR3s include the opening cysteine and the closing phenylalanine or tryptophan. D genes are given only for firm matches. Part of the rows lack a size; the others show once, few, many or a class for expanded clones.

j_call	v_call	clone_size	d_call	cdr3_nt	cdr3_aa
TRBJ2-7	TRBV7-8	NA	NA	TGTGCCAGCAGCCCCGGGCAACCTTCTATCTACGAGCAGTACTTC	CASSPGQPSIYEQYF
TRBJ2-3	TRBV5-1	NA	NA	TGCGCCAGCAGCTTGGCTTTAGATACGCAGTATTTT	CASSLALDTQYF
TRBJ2-5	TRBV14	NA	NA	TGTGCCAGCAGCCTATACACAGGGCGAGAGACCCAGTACTTC	CASSLYTGRETQYF
TRBJ2-2	TRBV11-2	NA	NA	TGTGCCAGCAGCTTAGGCCCAACCGGGGAGCTGTTTTTT	CASSLGPTGELFF
TRBJ2-3	TRBV6-1	NA	TRBD2	TGTGCCAGCACAACTAGCGGGAGGACAGATACGCAGTATTTT	CASTTSGRTDTQYF
TRBJ1-3	TRBV19	NA	TRBD1	TGTGCCAGTAGTACCCGGACAGGTGGGAACACCATATATTTT	CASSTRTGGNTIYF
TRBJ2-2	TRBV2	NA	TRBD2	TGTGCCAGCAGGACGAGCCCTAGCGGCCTAACCGGGGAGCTGTTTTTT	CASRTSPSGLTGELFF
TRBJ2-2	TRBV4-2	NA	NA	TGTGCCAGCAGCCGTCAAGAGGAGGCCAGCACCGGGGAGCTGTTTTTT	CASSRQEEASTGELFF
TRBJ2-6	TRBV9	NA	NA	TGTGCCAGCAGCCCCATGGGCTCTGGGGCCAACGTCCTGACTTTC	CASSPMGSGANVLTF
TRBJ2-3	TRBV18	few	NA	TGTGCCAGCTCACCACGAGGGGACGGTACGCAGTATTTT	CASSPRGDGTQYF
TRBJ2-7	TRBV7-9	NA	TRBD2	TGTGCCAGCAGCTTAACGACTAGCGGGAGCATCGAGCAGTACTTC	CASSLTTSGSIEQYF
TRBJ2-4	TRBV6-1	few	NA	TGTGCCAGCAGTGCGGACCATCGGAACATTCAGTACTTC	CASSADHRNIQYF
TRBJ1-2	TRBV6-6	NA	TRBD1	TGTGCCAGCAGCCAACAGGGGGCCGGTGGCTACACCTTC	CASSQQGAGGYTF
TRBJ2-3	TRBV11-3	NA	TRBD1	TGTGCCAGCAGCATAGGGACAGAGAACACAGATACGCAGTATTTT	CASSIGTENTDTQYF
TRBJ2-5	TRBV7-7	NA	NA	TGTGCCAGCAGCGAAAATGGGGGGGCGGGAGAGACCCAGTACTTC	CASSENGGAGETQYF
TRBJ2-5	TRBV21-1	few	NA	TGTGCCAGCAGCAAAGTTGCAGGGGGCGATGGGCAAGAGACCCAGTACTTC	CASSKVAGGDGQETQYF
TRBJ2-3	TRBV9	NA	TRBD1	TGTGCCAGCAGCCCAACCGGGACAGGGTTTCGAGATACGCAGTATTTT	CASSPTGTGFRDTQYF
TRBJ1-1	TRBV15	NA	TRBD1	TGTGCCACCAGCTTGCGGACAGGGGACACTGAAGCTTTCTTT	CATSLRTGDTEAFF
TRBJ2-4	TRBV4-1	NA	NA	TGCGCCAGCAGCCAAGATTTCGAGGACATTTGGGCTACAGCCAAAAACATTCAGTACTTC	CASSQDFEDIWATAKNIQYF
TRBJ2-1	TRBV10-3	once	TRBD1	TGTGCCATCAGTGAGTCTCAGGGGGTAAGGCATGAGCAGTTCTTC	CAISESQGVRHEQFF
TRBJ2-1	TRBV19	few	NA	TGTGCCAGTAGTTTCAGGGCCCTCTACAATGAGCAGTTCTTC	CASSFRALYNEQFF
TRBJ2-1	TRBV6-4	NA	TRBD2	TGTGCCAGCAGTGACTTAGCGGGAAACAATGAGCAGTTCTTC	CASSDLAGNNEQFF
TRBJ2-3	TRBV5-1	NA	TRBD1	TGCGCCAGCAGCTTGGGGACAGGAGAGACTAGCACAGATACGCAGTATTTT	CASSLGTGETSTDTQYF
TRBJ2-5	TRBV18	NA	NA	TGTGCCAGCTCACCGGCCGATCAGACCCAGTACTTC	CASSPADQTQYF
TRBJ1-2	TRBV30	NA	NA	TGTGCCTGGAGCCCAGACAGCATATCCTATGGCTACACCTTC	CAWSPDSISYGYTF
TRBJ1-2	TRBV11-2	NA	NA	TGTGCCAGCAGCTTAGAATGGCGGGGAACCCCACCCTATGGCTACACCTTC	CASSLEWRGTPPYGYTF
TRBJ2-3	TRBV5-1	NA	TRBD1	TGCGCCAGCAGCCCTGGACAGGGGCCAGATACGCAGTATTTT	CASSPGQGPDTQYF
TRBJ2-7	TRBV18	once	TRBD2	TGTGCCAGCTCACCGCCGGGGAGCGGGAGGGCCGGAGAGCAGTACTTC	CASSPPGSGRAGEQYF
TRBJ1-1	TRBV27	NA	NA	TGTGCCACCAAGGGAGCTGGCACTGAAGCTTTCTTT	CATKGAGTEAFF
TRBJ1-3	TRBV9	NA	NA	TGTGCCAGCAGCCCAGGGGATGGAAACACCATATATTTT	CASSPGDGNTIYF
TRBJ1-3	TRBV23-1	many	NA	TGCGCCAGCAGTCAACCCCTCCCACAGGAGGAGGGAAACACCATATATTTT	CASSQPLPQEEGNTIYF
TRBJ2-1	TRBV28	NA	NA	TGTGCCAGCAGTTTCGGGACGGTTCTCAATGAGCAGTTCTTC	CASSFGTVLNEQFF
TRBJ2-7	TRBV18	few	NA	TGTGCCAGCTCCCAAGCACGGATCTACGAGCAGTACTTC	CASSQARIYEQYF
TRBJ2-5	TRBV7-6	NA	TRBD2	TGTGCCAGCAGCTTAGGGGGGGGTAAAGAGACCCAGTACTTC	CASSLGGGKETQYF
TRBJ2-7	TRBV5-1	NA	NA	TGCGCCAGCAGCTACGAGGCCCTATCCTACGAGCAGTACTTC	CASSYEALSYEQYF
TRBJ2-1	TRBV6-5	NA	NA	TGTGCCAGCAGTTTCGGGACATTCAGCTCCTACAATGAGCAGTTCTTC	CASSFGTFSSYNEQFF
TRBJ1-1	TRBV28	NA	NA	TGTGCCAGCAGTAGAGAGGGTTTCCACGGCATTGGTGCTTTCTTT	CASSREGFHGIGAFF
TRBJ2-7	TRBV28	NA	TRBD2	TGTGCCAGCAGTTCATTCGGGACTAGCGGGGATACCAACCGGGGGGAGCAGTACTTC	CASSSFGTSGDTNRGEQYF